The 17 T cell receptor beta chains below were found in one sample sequenced in a study of T cells in Graves' hyperthyroidism and ophthalmopathy. What was amplified from RNA transcripts were TCR beta CDR3 regions. A first-round RT-PCR of the TCR CDR3 used the HTBI primer set. TCRdb passed the multiplex PCR reads through MiXCR, listing each CDR3 protein once. The sample shows 480,000 or so distinct CDR3 sequences, 13% to 15% of them seen only once. The sample comprised blood. The source of these receptors is a woman under 30 with Graves' hyperthyroidism.

This clonotype was observed at least ten times. CDR3 nucleotides: TGTGCCAGCAGCTTAGATTGGGCTGAAGCTTTCTTT. It is translated as CASSLDWAEAFF. The chain links TRBV11-3 to TRBJ1-1; D remains unclear. Germline loops: CDR1 SGHNT, CDR2 YENEEA. V gave up 0 bases and J gave up 6 bases, with 5 bases separating them. The CDR3 is 12 residues long.

This clonotype occurred many times. The J gene is TRBJ2-1, the V gene TRBV6-2 or TRBV6-3; D unresolved. This CDR3 is built from 16 residues. From germline, CDR1 is MNHEY and CDR2 SVGEGT. The V gene lost 2 bases and the J gene lost 9 bases, with 20 bases spanning the gap. CDR3 amino acids: CASSYRNYPIVGEQFF. The CDR3 DNA sequence: TGTGCCAGCAGTTACCGGAACTACCCTATTGTCGGTGAGCAGTTCTTC.

Ten or more counts support this clonotype. CDR3 loop: CASSLGGGNEQFF. The CDR3 DNA sequence: TGTGCCAGCAGCTTAGGGGGAGGCAATGAGCAGTTCTTC. V is TRBV11-2 and J is TRBJ2-1, with TRBD2 as a possible D gene (6 bases). The germline V gene has CDR1 SGHAT and CDR2 FQNNGV. V lost 1 base and J lost 6, with 7 bases in between. This CDR3 spans 13 amino acids.

The chain links TRBV20-1 to TRBJ2-7; D is perhaps TRBD1 or TRBD2 (5 bases each). This CDR3 is built from 15 residues. V lost 7 bases and J lost 7, with 26 bases in between. Looked up from germline, CDR1 is DFQATT and CDR2 is SNEGSKA (reference sequence). The DNA of the CDR3 is TGCAGTGTTAAGTCTAATCGGGGTAGGGGCAATGAGCAGTACTTC. Translation: CSVKSNRGRGNEQYF.

In its sample, this clonotype was seen many times. The chain employs TRBV2 and TRBJ2-7; D is unresolved. Germline CDR1 SNHLY, CDR2 FYNNEI. Between the trimmed V and J ends, which lost 6 bases and 3 bases, there was a span of 6 bases. This CDR3 has 11 amino acids. The CDR3, as DNA: TGTGCCAGCAGCCCCGGCTACGAGCAGTACGTC. Residues: CASSPGYEQYV.

This chain joins TRBV20-1 and TRBJ1-1; D gene uncertain. This CDR3 comprises 12 residues. Looked up from germline, CDR1 is DFQATT and CDR2 is SNEGSKA (reference sequence). V was trimmed by 6 bases and J by 1 base, leaving 9 bases between them. The CDR3 DNA reads as TGCAGTGCACTGCAAGCGAACACTGAAGCTTTCTTT. It encodes CSALQANTEAFF.

This clonotype was counted between two and nine times. V gene TRBV10-3 combines with J gene TRBJ1-2, with D hard to call. This CDR3 is built from 15 residues. With 4 bases removed from V and 4 bases from J, the gap between germline ends came to 16 bases. The germline V gene encodes CDR1 ENHRY and CDR2 SYGVKD. The DNA for the CDR3 is TGTGCCATCAGTGTAGGCAGGAACTCCCTCTATGGCTACACCTTC. The encoded protein is CAISVGRNSLYGYTF.

The V gene is TRBV6-1, the J gene TRBJ1-2; TRBD1 matches 8 bases. Trimming removed 7 bases from V and 3 bases from J; junction bases left unmatched: 7. The CDR3 is made up of 14 amino acids. CDR1 is MNHNS, CDR2 SASEGT, per germline. Here the CDR3 reads CASTRQGSHYGYTF. The CDR3 nucleotides are TGTGCCAGCACCCGACAGGGGTCCCACTATGGCTACACCTTC.

The gene calls are TRBV27 and TRBJ2-7, with TRBD2 matching 8 bases. Germline V lookup: CDR1 MNHEY, CDR2 SMNVEV (reference sequence). With 5 bases clipped from V and 2 bases from J, the junction kept 11 bases outside the gene matches. The CDR3 extends over 16 amino acids. The CDR3 spells CASSLGAGGGTYEQYF. In nucleotides, the CDR3 is TGTGCCAGCAGTCTGGGCGCCGGGGGGGGAACCTACGAGCAGTACTTC.

The table lists this clonotype with many counts. The chain uses TRBV5-1 and TRBJ2-3, with D possibly TRBD2 on 6 matching bases. The CDR3 runs to 13 residues. Trimming stripped 4 bases from V and 4 bases from J, with 10 bases between. CDR1 is SGHRS and CDR2 is YFSETQ in the germline V gene. The CDR3 region has the DNA TGCGCCAGCAGCCGGAGGAGGGCAGATACGCAGTATTTT. This gives the protein CASSRRRADTQYF.

This clonotype was detected many times. J is TRBJ2-2 and V is TRBV10-3, with a tentative D call TRBD1 (5 bases). Germline loops: CDR1 ENHRY, CDR2 SYGVKD. The CDR3 sequence is 13 residues long. V dropped 9 bases and J dropped 2 bases, with 10 bases sitting between them. The DNA for the CDR3 is TGTGCCATTAGACAGATCAACACCGGGGAGCTGTTTTTT. Protein: CAIRQINTGELFF.

The V gene is TRBV11-1, the J gene TRBJ2-1; the D is unclear. The length of the CDR3 is 13 residues. V dropped 2 bases and J dropped 3 bases, with 5 bases sitting between them. Germline V CDR1 and CDR2: SGHAT, FQDESV (reference sequence). The CDR3 protein is CASSLILYNEQFF. CDR3 DNA sequence: TGTGCCAGCAGCTTAATCCTCTACAATGAGCAGTTCTTC.

This clonotype was picked up a small number of times. The rearrangement links TRBV7-8 to TRBJ2-7, with TRBD2 identical over 14 bases. Trimming removed 2 bases from V and 4 bases from J; junction bases left unmatched: 7. Germline CDR1 reads SGHVS; CDR2 reads FQNEAQ. CDR3 length equals 17 residues. CDR3: CASSLPQTSGRAYEQYV. CDR3 DNA: TGTGCCAGCAGCTTACCCCAGACTAGCGGGAGGGCATACGAGCAGTACGTC.

V and J are TRBV11-2 and TRBJ2-3; no clear D gene. Looked up from germline, CDR1 is SGHAT and CDR2 is FQNNGV. The CDR3 length is 15 residues. Trimming took 4 bases from V and 2 from J, leaving 13 bases between them. The CDR3 loop reads CASSSRVAATDTQYF. The CDR3 DNA is TGTGCCAGCAGCTCCCGAGTCGCAGCCACAGATACGCAGTATTTT.

This clonotype occurred many times. The genes are TRBV7-6 and TRBJ2-1, with D unclear. V shed 0 bases and J shed 2 bases, with 17 bases lying between them. CDR3 length: 18 amino acids. Germline values: CDR1 SGHVS, CDR2 FNYEAQ. Here the CDR3 DNA reads TGTGCCAGCAGCTTAGCATTTATAGACGCCTGGACCTACAATGAGCAGTTCTTC. Translated: CASSLAFIDAWTYNEQFF.

The genes are TRBV5-1 and TRBJ2-5; 9 nucleotides agree with TRBD2. The CDR3 runs 15 residues. V gave up 5 bases and J gave up 3 bases; unmatched junction bases: 8. Germline CDR1 SGHRS, CDR2 YFSETQ. The CDR3, as DNA: TGCGCCAGCAGACCGCGCCCTAGCGGGGAAGAGACCCAGTACTTC. It codes for CASRPRPSGEETQYF.

There are a few counts of this clonotype. This chain links TRBV9 with TRBJ2-3; no clear D. The CDR3 is 16 amino acids. CDR1 and CDR2 (germline): SGDLS, YYNGEE. Trimming took 3 bases from V and 2 from J, leaving 16 bases between them. The CDR3 DNA reads TGTGCCAGCAGCGAAGAAGCTACCAGGCTCACAGATACGCAGTATTTT. Its protein product is CASSEEATRLTDTQYF.